The T cell receptor beta chain described here comes from a study of blood T cell repertoires in COVID-19. Overall study context: Spain, Italy and the United States supplied samples that represented acute and convalescent COVID-19. Nucleic acid was either cDNA or gDNA, and it came from T cells, B-cell-depleted T cells, or PBMCs.

Some clones are missing from TCRdb's copy, which holds only in-frame ones; the method was immunoSEQ multiplex PCR. The data hold about 94,000 clones, with around 87% observed a single time. J was trimmed by 8 bases and V by 0 bases; bases with no gene match: 11. Germline V CDR1 and CDR2: SGHRS, YFSETQ. This CDR3 contains 16 residues. Sample: peripheral blood. This TCR derives from a human donor with acute or convalescent COVID-19. The donor label of this sample is uncertain. This chain links TRBV5-1 with TRBJ2-1, with 7 bases matching TRBD1. The CDR3: CASSLAIGTGDDEQFF. CDR3 sequence (DNA): TGCGCCAGCAGCTTGGCCATCGGTACAGGGGACGATGAGCAGTTCTTC.